This T cell receptor beta chain was captured in a study of Ad26.COV2.S vaccination and SARS-CoV-2 variants. Treatment reported: some 19 received Ad26.COV2.S at low or high dose, single or two shots; 5 received placebo; per-sample allocation not given. Collection of the samples took place on day 63 after the first injection of vaccine or placebo. From germline, CDR1 is SGHRS and CDR2 YFSETQ. The CDR3 length is 17 residues. The V segment lost 4 bases and the J segment 0 bases; nucleotides outside the gene matches: 6. Some clones are missing from TCRdb's copy, which holds only in-frame ones; the method was immunoSEQ multiplex PCR. The sample lists some 390,000 clones, 89% occurring once.

The rearrangement links TRBV5-1 to TRBJ2-2, with TRBD1 matching 10 bases. This receptor was taken from a person aged 18-60 years who received the Ad26.COV2.S COVID-19 vaccine or a placebo. The sequences come from peripheral blood, collected in a trial of Ad26.COV2.S vaccine versus placebo. CDR3 protein: CASSLRTGGSNTGELFF. The CDR3 DNA reads as TGCGCCAGCAGCCTGAGGACAGGGGGGTCGAACACCGGGGAGCTGTTTTTT. The whole variable domain, filled in from reference TRBV5-1 and TRBJ2-2, reads KAGVTQTPRYLIKTRGQQVTLSCSPISGHRSVSWYQQTPGQGLQFLFEYFSETQRNKGNFPGRFSGRQFSNSRSEMNVSTLELGDSALYLCASSLRTGGSNTGELFFGEGSRLTVL.